This T cell receptor beta chain was sequenced during a study of blood T cell repertoires in COVID-19. Study-level information: Collection of acute and convalescent COVID-19 samples took place in the United States, Italy and Spain. Sample material is recorded as cDNA or gDNA derived from T cells, B-cell-depleted T cells, or PBMCs.

Source study methods: Amplification of reference gene primers was used by the study to estimate nucleated cell counts. Here immunoSEQ multiplex PCR was the method, and the copy in TCRdb shows in-frame clones only, minus some. The V and J calls and the clone size are those of that table, but D and trimming were determined from the DNA. The table lists about 410,000 clones, around 90% of them singletons. Participants were aged roughly 18 to 90 years, lived in roughly 25 US areas, and enrolled virtually. This CDR3 comprises 14 residues. The V segment lost 4 bases and the J segment 7 bases; nucleotides outside the gene matches: 9. Germline V gives CDR1 SGHTS, CDR2 YDEGEE.

Material for sequencing was PBMCs or T cells enriched from blood (not recorded which). The chain combines TRBV5-8 with TRBJ1-2; TRBD1 aligns across 8 bases. The TCR originated in a man aged 18-30 years who had recovered from COVID-19. The CDR3 sequence: CASSARDRFTGYTF. As DNA, the CDR3 is TGTGCCAGCAGCGCCCGGGACAGGTTCACTGGCTACACCTTC.